The 8 T cell receptor beta chains below come from one sample, sequenced in a study of control samples from healthy donors and cancer patients. Produced via immunoSEQ multiplex PCR; TCRdb's table is partial and in-frame only. The repertoire holds approximately 49,000 clones, 70% to 90% seen once, with over 2.5% in the top ten. Specimen: PBMCs. The receptors shown here come from a woman aged 45-65 years with lung cancer.

V is TRBV10-3 and J is TRBJ2-1; 11 positions agree with TRBD2. Germline values: CDR1 ENHRY, CDR2 SYGVKD. The CDR3 is 15 residues long. J lost 8 bases, V lost 6 bases, and 9 bases had no gene match. This CDR3 is CAISDRTSGGDEQFF. In DNA, the CDR3 is TGTGCCATCAGCGACCGTACTAGCGGGGGAGATGAGCAGTTCTTC.

This CDR3 reads CATSDSYRGNEQFF. The CDR3 DNA reads as TGTGCCACCAGTGATTCTTACAGGGGTAATGAGCAGTTCTTC. This chain uses TRBV24-1 with TRBJ2-1; 7 positions match TRBD1. The CDR3 sequence is 14 residues long. Per the germline V gene, CDR1 is KGHDR and CDR2 is SFDVKD. The V segment lost 2 bases and the J segment 7 bases; nucleotides outside the gene matches: 4.

This clone occurred once. This rearrangement joins TRBV5-1 to TRBJ2-3; D is unclear. Trimming removed 2 bases from V and 2 bases from J, with 12 bases in between. Germline V gene lookup returns CDR1 SGHRS and CDR2 YFSETQ. The CDR3 has 15 amino acids. DNA of the CDR3: TGCGCCAGCAGCTTAAGAAGATCTAACACAGATACGCAGTATTTT. This translates into CASSLRRSNTDTQYF.

The rearrangement links TRBV5-4 to TRBJ2-7, with D possibly matching TRBD2 (6 bases). CDR1 and CDR2 from the germline V gene are SGHNT and YYREEE (reference sequence). CDR3 length: 12 amino acids. V lost 1 base, J lost 6 bases, and 8 bases lay in between. Here the CDR3 DNA reads TGTGCCAGCAGCTTGCGGGGGAGCGAGCAGTACTTC. This translates into CASSLRGSEQYF.

The CDR3 protein is CASSLVGQGTSGANVLTF. The CDR3 nucleotides are TGCGCCAGCAGCTTGGTAGGCCAAGGTACCTCTGGGGCCAACGTCCTGACTTTC. The rearrangement links TRBV5-1 to TRBJ2-6; D ambiguous. This CDR3 contains 18 residues. The ends were cut back, 0 bases at V and 0 bases at J, with 13 bases in the middle. The germline CDR1 and CDR2 sequences are SGHRS and YFSETQ.

V usage is TRBV6-1 and J usage is TRBJ2-7; the D call may be TRBD1 or TRBD2 (5 bases each). The CDR3 sequence is 13 residues long. The V gene's germline CDR1 is MNHNS and CDR2 SASEGT. V lost 3 bases, J lost 6 bases, and 12 bases lay in between. CDR3 nucleotide sequence: TGTGCCAGCAGTGAGGGTGGGGGAACCGAGCAGTACTTC. This sequence encodes CASSEGGGTEQYF.

About this clone: Distinct nucleotide sequences in the sample also encode this CDR3. The chain is built from TRBV7-9 and TRBJ2-7; 7 bases are a match to TRBD1. The CDR3 sequence is 15 residues long. CDR1 and CDR2 from the germline V gene are SEHNR and FQNEAQ (reference sequence). The V segment lost 1 base and the J segment 1 base; nucleotides outside the gene matches: 4. CDR3 nucleotide sequence: TGTGCCAGCAGCTTAGGAGGGGGCGCGTCCTACGAGCAGTACTTC. The encoded protein is CASSLGGGASYEQYF.

V usage is TRBV6-5 and J usage is TRBJ1-2; TRBD1 aligns across 11 bases. The ends lost 0 bases at V and 2 bases at J; junction bases unmatched: 2. Germline-derived CDR1 and CDR2 are MNHEY and SVGAGI. CDR3 length: 16 residues. The CDR3 is CASSYSRTGGNYGYTF. The CDR3 bases are TGTGCCAGCAGTTACTCGAGGACAGGGGGCAACTATGGCTACACCTTC.